The TCR beta chain under discussion was sequenced for a study of cytomegalovirus exposure and HLA in healthy donors. 13 Jbeta primers and 60 Vbeta primers were used for the PCR. The protocol was immunoSEQ multiplex PCR, while the TCRdb copy is restricted to in-frame clones and leaves out a portion. This sample lists 40,000 or so clones; its ten largest clones have under 5%. The CDR3 is 16 residues long. The V gene lost 0 bases and the J gene lost 2 bases, with 13 bases spanning the gap. Per germline, CDR1 ENHRY and CDR2 SYGVKD. The chain is built from TRBV10-3 and TRBJ1-2, with TRBD1 as a possible D gene (6 bases). Sequenced input: PBMCs. The receptor was derived from a male donor in good health and CMV-seronegative. Written as DNA, the CDR3 is TGTGCCATCAGTGAGTCTGGGGGCGGAGGAAACTATGGCTACACCTTC. Translated: CAISESGGGGNYGYTF.